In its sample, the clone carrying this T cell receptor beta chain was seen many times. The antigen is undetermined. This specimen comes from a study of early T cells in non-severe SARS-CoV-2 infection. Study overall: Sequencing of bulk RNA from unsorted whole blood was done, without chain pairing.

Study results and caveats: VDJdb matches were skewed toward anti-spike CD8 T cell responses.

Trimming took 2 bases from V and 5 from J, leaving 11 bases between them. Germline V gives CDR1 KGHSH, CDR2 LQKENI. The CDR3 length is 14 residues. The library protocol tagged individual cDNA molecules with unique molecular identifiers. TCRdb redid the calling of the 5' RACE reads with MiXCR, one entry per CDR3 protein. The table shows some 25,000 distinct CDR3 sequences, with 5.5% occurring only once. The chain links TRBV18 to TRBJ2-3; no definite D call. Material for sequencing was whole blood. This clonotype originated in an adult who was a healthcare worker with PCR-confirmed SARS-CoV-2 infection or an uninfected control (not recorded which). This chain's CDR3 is CASSPGRSGDTQYF. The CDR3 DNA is TGTGCCAGCTCACCAGGAAGATCTGGAGATACGCAGTATTTT.